What follows describes a single T cell receptor (beta chain). The CDR3 is 15 residues long. The germline CDR1 and CDR2 sequences are MNHEY and SVGAGI. Losses at the gene ends were 6 bases for V and 8 bases for J; bases not matched to a gene: 11. These data come from a study of blood T cell repertoires in COVID-19. On the study more broadly: COVID-19 samples collected from the United States, Italy and Spain covered acute and convalescent phases.

Sequencing was performed with immunoSEQ multiplex PCR; in TCRdb, only in-frame clones are kept and a portion is missing. The sample has around 300,000 clones, more than 75% seen once. The specimen was peripheral blood. This sequence was found in a woman aged 25 to 39 who had recovered from COVID-19. This chain links TRBV6-5 with TRBJ2-1; 9 nucleotides line up with TRBD1. The CDR3 loop is CASRSQGALMDEQFF. In nucleotides, the CDR3 is TGTGCCAGCAGATCACAGGGGGCGCTTATGGATGAGCAGTTCTTC.